Sequencing of this T cell receptor beta chain was carried out in a study of beta chain features in type 1 diabetes. Expressed TCRB transcripts were sequenced because the entire RNA isolate underwent reverse transcription. Sequenced by immunoSEQ multiplex PCR; TCRdb stores in-frame clones only, minus some. The data show 40,000 to 45,000 clones, about 51% seen once. The sequence was obtained from a woman between 18 and 30 years old in good health. The sequencing sample was made of Tregs from blood.

Written as DNA, the CDR3 is TGTGCCAGCATCATAGCGGGGCCCTACTCCTACGAGCAGTACTTC. Translated, it gives CASIIAGPYSYEQYF. This sequence joins TRBV7-2 and TRBJ2-7, with 8 bases aligning to TRBD2. Germline V CDR1 and CDR2: SGHTA, FQGNSA. This CDR3 spans 15 amino acids. With 7 bases clipped from V and 0 bases from J, the junction kept 8 bases outside the gene matches.